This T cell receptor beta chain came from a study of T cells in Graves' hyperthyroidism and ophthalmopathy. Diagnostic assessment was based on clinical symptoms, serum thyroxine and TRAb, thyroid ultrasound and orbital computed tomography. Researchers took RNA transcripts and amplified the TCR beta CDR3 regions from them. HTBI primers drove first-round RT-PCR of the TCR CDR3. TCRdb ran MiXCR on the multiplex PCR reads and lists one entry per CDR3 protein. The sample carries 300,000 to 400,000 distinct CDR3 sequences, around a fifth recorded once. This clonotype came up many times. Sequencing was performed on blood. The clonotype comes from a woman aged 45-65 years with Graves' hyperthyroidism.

Here the CDR3 DNA reads TGTGCCAGCAGACGTCCGGGACTAGCGTCTACCGGGGAGCTGTTTTTT. Protein: CASRRPGLASTGELFF. This chain connects TRBV11-2 to TRBJ2-2; 10 positions match TRBD2. Per germline, CDR1 SGHAT and CDR2 FQNNGV. This CDR3 is 16 amino acids long. The V segment lost 6 bases and the J segment 5 bases; nucleotides outside the gene matches: 9.